The rows below give T cell receptor beta chains drawn from one sample of a study of response to subunit inactivated influenza vaccine. One entry per CDR3 protein results from TCRdb running MiXCR on the RT-PCR reads. Of more than 700,000 distinct CDR3 sequences detected, about 20% appear once; the ten largest clones hold roughly a tenth. The specimen comprised PBMCs from blood, sampled about 5 days after vaccination. Every receptor here comes from a man aged 45 to 65 who received an inactivated influenza vaccine. Both conserved end residues are part of each CDR3. The D gene is left open where the match is weak. Size tells how often a clone was seen (once, few, many) or the class of an expanded clone, and some rows leave it out.

cdr3_length	d_call	v_call	clone_size	j_call	cdr3_nt	cdr3_aa
14	TRBD1	TRBV29-1	few	TRBJ1-1	TGCAGCGCCCTAAGACAGGGGACGAACACTGAAGCTTTCTTT	CSALRQGTNTEAFF
12	-	TRBV28	few	TRBJ2-3	TGTGCCACCAGTGGTAGTACAGATACGCAGTATTTT	CATSGSTDTQYF
17	TRBD2	TRBV10-3	-	TRBJ2-3	TGTGCCATCAGTGGGACTAGCGGAACTCCTAGCACAGATACGCAGTATTTT	CAISGTSGTPSTDTQYF
16	TRBD1	TRBV6-1	many	TRBJ1-6	TGTGCCAGCAGACACGGGACAGGGGCTTACGAAGCACCCCTCCACTTT	CASRHGTGAYEAPLHF
16	TRBD1	TRBV28	few	TRBJ2-7	TGTGCCAGCAGACCGCCGGACAGGGGAGGGTCCTACGAGCAGTACTTC	CASRPPDRGGSYEQYF
15	-	TRBV5-1	-	TRBJ2-5	TGCGCCAGCAGCAAGATAAACAGCGGCGGCGAGACCCAGTACTTC	CASSKINSGGETQYF
15	-	TRBV20-1	few	TRBJ2-1	TGCAGTGCTGCGGACTCACTCGTGGGGTACAATGAGCAGTTCTTC	CSAADSLVGYNEQFF
17	TRBD2	TRBV20-1	-	TRBJ2-5	TGCAGTGCTAGCCCGCCGGGGACTAGCGGGAGGGCCAGGACCCAGTACTTC	CSASPPGTSGRARTQYF
17	TRBD2	TRBV6-5	-	TRBJ2-2	TGTGCCAGCAGTTATGGGGGTCAAGCGGGAGGTACCGGGGAGCTGTTTTTT	CASSYGGQAGGTGELFF
16	TRBD2	TRBV5-1	-	TRBJ2-1	TGCGCCAGCAGCTTGAATGGCGGGGGTCTGTACAATGAGCAGTTCTTC	CASSLNGGGLYNEQFF
14	-	TRBV20-1	-	TRBJ2-1	TGCAGTGCTAGAGTCGCTAGCGACTACAATGAGCAGTTCTTC	CSARVASDYNEQFF
14	TRBD1	TRBV28	few	TRBJ2-1	TGTGCCAGCAGCCTTTTGGACAGGGCCTTCGAGCAGTTCTTC	CASSLLDRAFEQFF
13	-	TRBV29-1	few	TRBJ2-4	TGCAGCGTTCGGGCAGGGGGGGGGAACATTCAGTACTTC	CSVRAGGGNIQYF
14	-	TRBV20-1	few	TRBJ2-3	TGCAGTGCTAGAGGTGGGGACCTCACAGATACGCAGTATTTT	CSARGGDLTDTQYF
13	TRBD2	TRBV5-1	few	TRBJ2-1	TGCGCCAGCAGCGGGCTAGCGGGAGACAAGCAGTTCTTC	CASSGLAGDKQFF
13	-	TRBV7-2	-	TRBJ2-7	TGTGCCAGCAACTTTGCCGGCTCCTACGAGCAGTACTTC	CASNFAGSYEQYF
13	-	TRBV29-1	many	TRBJ1-2	TGCAGCGTCAAAGAACCCAGGTTTGATGGCTACACCTTC	CSVKEPRFDGYTF
15	-	TRBV6-1	-	TRBJ2-5	TGTGCCAGCAGTAGGACTACTATAACCCAAGAGACCCAGTACTTC	CASSRTTITQETQYF
13	-	TRBV3-1	-	TRBJ1-4	TGTGCCAGCAGCCAAGGTAACCGCGAAAAACTGTTTTTT	CASSQGNREKLFF
17	-	TRBV9	-	TRBJ2-3	TGTGCCAGCAGCAAAATGGGGGGGGGCCGTGGCACAGATACGCAGTATTTT	CASSKMGGGRGTDTQYF
14	-	TRBV28	few	TRBJ2-7	TGTGCCAGCACCCCCCCGCAGAATAATTACGAGCAGTACTTC	CASTPPQNNYEQYF
14	-	TRBV7-9	few	TRBJ1-2	TGTGCCAGCAGCTCGACAGTACTTAACTATGGCTACACCTTC	CASSSTVLNYGYTF
17	-	TRBV7-2	-	TRBJ1-1	TGTGCCAGCAGCCCGAGGTTCGGAGGGGGACCGAACACTGAAGCTTTCTTT	CASSPRFGGGPNTEAFF
17	-	TRBV5-1	few	TRBJ1-6	TGCGCCAGCAGCTTGTCCCAGACCGGGACAAGGCAGTCACCCCTCCACTTT	CASSLSQTGTRQSPLHF
16	-	TRBV7-6	-	TRBJ2-3	TGTGCCAGCAGCCCCAGCGCAGGGGTGGGCAGGAGTACGCAGTATTTT	CASSPSAGVGRSTQYF
13	-	TRBV7-3	few	TRBJ2-1	TGTGCCAGCAGCTTAGTTCACCCAAATGAGCAGTTCTTC	CASSLVHPNEQFF
16	-	TRBV7-6	once	TRBJ2-7	TGTGCCAGCAGCGCTAGCCCCGGGACAAAGTCCTACGAGCAGTACTTC	CASSASPGTKSYEQYF
15	TRBD2	TRBV12-3/TRBV12-4	-	TRBJ2-7	TGTGCCAGCAGTTTTAGAGGACTAGAGGACTACGAGCAGTACTTC	CASSFRGLEDYEQYF
13	-	TRBV4-3	-	TRBJ2-7	TGCGCCAGCAGCCAAGATATCAGGGGCGAGCAGTACTTC	CASSQDIRGEQYF
15	-	TRBV5-1	few	TRBJ2-2	TGCGCCAGCAGCTTGGAAGGCGGGAACACCGGGGAGCTGTTTTTT	CASSLEGGNTGELFF
15	-	TRBV28	-	TRBJ2-7	TGTGCCAGCAGTCTCCATTACAGGGTCTCGGGCGAGCAGTACTTC	CASSLHYRVSGEQYF
20	TRBD1	TRBV3-1	-	TRBJ2-6	TGTGCCAGCAGCCAAGATCTAAGACAGGGGCCTCCCTCTGGGGCCAACGTCCTGACTTTC	CASSQDLRQGPPSGANVLTF
15	TRBD1	TRBV6-5	once	TRBJ2-5	TGTGCCAGCAGTTACTTCGGGACAGGGGCGGAGACCCAGTACTTC	CASSYFGTGAETQYF
15	TRBD1	TRBV12-3/TRBV12-4	few	TRBJ2-7	TGTGCCAGCAGTTTTCTCGACAGGGGGCCCTACGAGCAGTACTTC	CASSFLDRGPYEQYF
13	-	TRBV21-1	few	TRBJ2-5	TGTGCCAGCACTGGAAGGGGGTGGGAGACCCAGTACTTC	CASTGRGWETQYF
14	-	TRBV20-1	-	TRBJ2-2	TGCAGTGCTAAGCCAGGGCGTAACACCGGGGAGCTGTTTTTT	CSAKPGRNTGELFF
18	TRBD1	TRBV20-1	many	TRBJ1-1	TGCAGTGCTATGGCTAACCCGGGACAGGGACTCTCCTACACTGAAGCTTTCTTT	CSAMANPGQGLSYTEAFF
13	-	TRBV12-3/TRBV12-4	few	TRBJ2-7	TGTGCCAGCAGTTTGAGCCGACCACTCGAGCAGTACTTC	CASSLSRPLEQYF
16	-	TRBV5-4	-	TRBJ1-1	TGTGCCAGCAGCTTCGGGCAGGAGATTAGGAACACTGAAGCTTTCTTT	CASSFGQEIRNTEAFF
16	-	TRBV27	-	TRBJ2-7	TGTGCCAGCAGTCGGGGCATCCGCCCCTCCTACGACGAGCAGTACTTC	CASSRGIRPSYDEQYF
14	-	TRBV12-3/TRBV12-4	-	TRBJ2-2	TGTGCCAGCACCCTAACTAGAGGCACCGGGGAGCTGTTTTTT	CASTLTRGTGELFF
17	TRBD1	TRBV5-6	-	TRBJ1-5	TGTGCCAGCAGCTTGGCCGGGACAGGGGGCCTCAATCAGCCCCAGCATTTT	CASSLAGTGGLNQPQHF
16	-	TRBV4-3	-	TRBJ1-4	TGCGCCAGCAGCCAAGAAGGCCTCGGGCCTAATGAAAAACTGTTTTTT	CASSQEGLGPNEKLFF
11	-	TRBV29-1	few	TRBJ1-2	TGCAGCGGTCAACAGGGTACCGGCTACACCTTC	CSGQQGTGYTF
12	-	TRBV6-2/TRBV6-3	many	TRBJ2-2	TGTGCCAGCAAGGCGGGTCCCGGGGAGCTGTTTTTT	CASKAGPGELFF
14	-	TRBV7-9	few	TRBJ1-1	TGTGCCAGCAGCAAGACAGCGATGAACACTGAAGCTTTCTTT	CASSKTAMNTEAFF
14	TRBD2	TRBV20-1	-	TRBJ2-3	TGCAGTGCCCTTCGGCGGGAGAGCACAGATACGCAGTATTTT	CSALRRESTDTQYF